A single sample gave rise to the 18 T cell receptor beta chains below, sequenced in a study of neurological immune-mediated disorders. TCRdb redid the calling of the 5' RACE reads with MiXCR, one entry per CDR3 protein. In the table there are 39,000 or so distinct CDR3 sequences, 2.5% of which are singletons. The sequenced sample consisted of PBMCs. These receptors were collected from a man aged 25-45 years with multiple sclerosis.

This clonotype was seen more than once but under ten times. The V call is TRBV10-1, the J call TRBJ2-5; D unresolved. The CDR3 has 15 amino acids. The V and J ends lost 3 bases and 3 bases respectively, with 14 bases between them. Germline CDR1 reads WNHNN; CDR2 reads SYGVQD (reference sequence). Here the CDR3 reads CASSDQATPEETQYF. Written as DNA, the CDR3 is TGCGCCAGCAGTGACCAGGCAACCCCCGAAGAGACCCAGTACTTC.

This clonotype was seen ten or more times. The rearrangement links TRBV7-2 to TRBJ2-7; 11 positions match TRBD2. The CDR3 totals 17 residues. Germline loops: CDR1 SGHTA, CDR2 FQGNSA. Unmatched junction bases numbered 7, after V lost 1 base and J lost 2 bases. CDR3 in DNA: TGTGCCAGCAGCTTAGTGATAGCGGGAGGGACCCCCTACGAGCAGTACTTC. It codes for CASSLVIAGGTPYEQYF.

On this clonotype: A much larger clone differs by one base, so this may be a read error. This chain links TRBV9 with TRBJ2-3; D is ambiguous. Trimming left V 6 bases short and J 0 bases short, with 11 bases between. Germline lookup yields CDR1 SGDLS and CDR2 YYNGEE. The CDR3 is made up of 14 amino acids. CDR3 DNA sequence: TGTGCCAGCACCCACGTTGGGAGCACAGATACGCAGTATTTT. It codes for CASTHVGSTDTQYF.

This clonotype was seen many times. J is TRBJ2-2 and V is TRBV4-3; D is unclear. V lost 4 bases, J lost 1 base, and 7 bases lay in between. In germline, CDR1 is LGHNA, CDR2 YSLEER. The CDR3 contains 14 residues. DNA for the CDR3: TGCGCCAGCAGCCTCAGAGTGAACACCGGGGAGCTGTTTTTT. As protein: CASSLRVNTGELFF.

This clonotype ranks as medium-sized. This chain joins TRBV5-5 and TRBJ1-4; no firm D call. Germline V gene lookup returns CDR1 SGHKS and CDR2 YYEKEE (reference sequence). Deletions cut 3 bases from V and 5 bases from J, with 11 bases between. CDR3 length: 14 residues. The CDR3 DNA sequence: TGTGCCAGCAGCTCGTTGGAAGGGAATGAAAAACTGTTTTTT. It is translated as CASSSLEGNEKLFF.

This clonotype has at least ten counts. The chain carries TRBV20-1 and TRBJ1-1; 8 bases align to TRBD1. Losses at the gene ends were 3 bases for V and 10 bases for J; bases not matched to a gene: 16. CDR3 length equals 15 residues. Germline V gives CDR1 DFQATT, CDR2 SNEGSKA (reference sequence). This CDR3 reads CSASPAGQVRDLAFF. CDR3 bases: TGCAGTGCTAGTCCGGCGGGACAGGTTCGTGATCTAGCTTTCTTT.

There are many counts of this clonotype. The chain recombines TRBV7-9 with TRBJ2-5; D gene ambiguous. V was shortened by 0 bases and J by 3 bases, with 11 bases between the two germline ends. CDR3 length: 15 amino acids. Germline V gene sequence: CDR1 SEHNR, CDR2 FQNEAQ (reference sequence). As DNA, the CDR3 is TGTGCCAGCAGCTTAGCGGCACACCGGGAAGAGACCCAGTACTTC. As protein: CASSLAAHREETQYF.

Many counts were recorded for this clonotype. The J gene is TRBJ2-1, the V gene TRBV14; D not certain. The germline V and J ends were trimmed by 4 bases and 1 base, with 8 bases remaining between them. Germline V gene sequence: CDR1 SGHDN, CDR2 FVKESK. This CDR3 contains 14 residues. CDR3 residues: CASSLLRSYNEQFF. For the CDR3, the DNA is TGTGCCAGCAGCCTCCTACGATCCTACAATGAGCAGTTCTTC. The full variable domain, its missing parts supplied by reference TRBV14 and TRBJ2-1, is EAGVTQFPSHSVIEKGQTVTLRCDPISGHDNLYWYRRVMGKEIKFLLHFVKESKQDESGMPNNRFLAERTGGTYSTLKVQPAELEDSGVYFCASSLLRSYNEQFFGPGTRLTVL.

This clonotype was observed many times. The chain employs TRBV15 and TRBJ2-5; weak D call: TRBD1 (5 bases). V lost 4 bases to trimming and J lost 5 bases, with 11 bases between them. This CDR3 comprises 13 residues. Germline lookup yields CDR1 LNHNV and CDR2 YYDKDF (reference sequence). CDR3 sequence (DNA): TGTGCCACCAGCACCGACAGTTGGGAGACCCAGTACTTC. It encodes CATSTDSWETQYF. The full variable domain, in which reference TRBV15 and TRBJ2-5 provide the parts outside the CDR3, is DAMVIQNPRYQVTQFGKPVTLSCSQTLNHNVMYWYQQKSSQAPKLLFHYYDKDFNNEADTPDNFQSRRPNTSFCFLDIRSPGLGDTAMYLCATSTDSWETQYFGPGTRLLVL.

There are many counts of this clonotype. The J gene is TRBJ1-5, the V gene TRBV20-1; no clear D gene. The CDR3 runs 14 residues. V lost 0 bases to trimming and J lost 8 bases, with 14 bases between them. The V gene's germline CDR1 is DFQATT and CDR2 SNEGSKA (reference sequence). CDR3 DNA: TGCAGTGCTAGAGATGTCGCGTTGCGAAAGCCCCAGCATTTT. It specifies CSARDVALRKPQHF.

This clonotype was counted ten times or more. This chain uses TRBV20-1 with TRBJ1-2, with 9 bases matching TRBD1. The CDR3 consists of 14 residues. Germline trimming cut 1 base from V and 3 bases from J; bases unmatched to any gene: 3. The germline gives CDR1 DFQATT, CDR2 SNEGSKA (reference sequence). CDR3 region: CSARGTGVHYGYTF. CDR3 bases: TGCAGTGCTAGAGGGACAGGGGTTCACTATGGCTACACCTTC.

Ten or more counts support this clonotype. V and J are TRBV20-1 and TRBJ1-3, with 7 nucleotides matching TRBD1. CDR1 and CDR2 from the germline V gene are DFQATT and SNEGSKA (reference sequence). V trimming: 0 bases; J trimming: 1 base; junction bases outside the gene matches: 24. The CDR3 is made up of 22 amino acids. CDR3 sequence reads: CSARDLFPEINQGGFSGNTIYF. CDR3 nucleotide sequence: TGCAGTGCTAGAGATCTGTTCCCGGAGATTAACCAGGGGGGCTTTTCTGGAAACACCATATATTTT.

This clonotype was recorded at least ten times. The CDR3 DNA is TGCAGTGCTCGGACTAGCGGGAGCGATGAGCAGTTCTTC. Translating gives CSARTSGSDEQFF. The rearrangement links TRBV20-1 to TRBJ2-1; 13 positions match TRBD2. Per the germline V gene, CDR1 is DFQATT and CDR2 is SNEGSKA (reference sequence). The J segment lost 8 bases and the V segment lost 5 bases, leaving 3 bases of the junction unmatched. The CDR3 totals 13 residues.

In this sample, this clonotype turned up many times. This chain links TRBV28 with TRBJ2-7, with TRBD2 identical over 11 bases. The CDR3 consists of 16 residues. The V and J ends lost 2 bases and 3 bases, in that order; junction bases with no gene match: 6. Germline assignment: CDR1 MDHEN and CDR2 SYDVKM. The CDR3 nucleotides read TGTGCCAGCAGTTTAAGAACTAGCGGGAGATACTACGAGCAGTACTTC. This translates into CASSLRTSGRYYEQYF.

In this sample, this clonotype turned up many times. CDR3 nucleotide sequence: TGCAGTGCTGAAGGGACAGGGGGCACAGATACGCAGTATTTT. Protein sequence: CSAEGTGGTDTQYF. J is TRBJ2-3 and V is TRBV20-1, with TRBD1 matching over 10 bases. Unmatched junction bases numbered 3, after V lost 5 bases and J lost 1 base. The CDR3 sequence is 14 residues long. In germline, CDR1 is DFQATT, CDR2 SNEGSKA (reference sequence).

This clonotype came up many times. This chain connects TRBV2 to TRBJ2-1, with D unclear. V dropped 5 bases and J dropped 0 bases, with 8 bases sitting between them. Germline values: CDR1 SNHLY, CDR2 FYNNEI. This CDR3 spans 14 amino acids. The CDR3 DNA is TGTGCCAGCAGTTTTACGAGCTCCTACAATGAGCAGTTCTTC. Residues: CASSFTSSYNEQFF.

Ten or more counts support this clonotype. The genes are TRBV6-5 and TRBJ2-1, with TRBD2 as a possible D gene (6 bases). CDR3 size: 15 residues. Between the trimmed V and J ends, which lost 7 bases and 4 bases, there was a span of 17 bases. Germline CDR1 MNHEY, CDR2 SVGAGI. The CDR3 is CASKGMEGNYNEQFF. The CDR3 DNA reads as TGTGCCAGCAAGGGAATGGAGGGGAATTACAATGAGCAGTTCTTC.

This clonotype was detected many times. This sequence joins TRBV7-3 and TRBJ2-5, with D tentatively TRBD1 (6 bases). The CDR3 extends over 13 amino acids. The ends were cut back, 0 bases at V and 7 bases at J, with 9 bases in the middle. CDR1 is SGHTA, CDR2 FQGTGA, per germline. The CDR3 reads CASSLTGGGTQYF. The CDR3 DNA is TGTGCCAGCAGCTTAACTGGGGGCGGGACCCAGTACTTC.